This TCR beta chain was documented in a study of regulatory T cells in long-lasting Graves disease (TCRdb year 2021). For context, the study as a whole: In the newly diagnosed Graves' disease group, patients had been taking antithyroid drugs for less than 3 months. This study used TCR sequencing and RNA sequencing of peripheral blood to compare persistent Graves' disease patients against newly diagnosed Graves' disease patients. The study took place in China and was registered as a clinical trial. A total of roughly 33 samples were covered by TCR sequencing, comprising some 13 persistent and around 20 newly diagnosed Graves' disease patients. Findings and caveats that apply to the study as a whole: As a limitation, the authors acknowledged that the small sample size may reduce accuracy. Patients with persistent disease shared more public clonotypes (around 2,700) than newly diagnosed patients did (approximately 970). Persistent Graves' disease patients showed lower TCR Shannon entropy and fewer highly expanded clones than newly diagnosed patients, suggesting clonal expansion. Only the TCR beta chain was sequenced and analyzed. Preferential use of TRBV28, TRBJ1-2 and TRBJ2-5 was observed in persistent disease, whereas TRBV20-1 and TRBJ2-1 were favored in newly diagnosed disease. Because the primary lesion, thyroid tissue, could not be accessed, the study looked at peripheral blood alone.

About this clonotype itself: Its recognized antigen is unknown. A much larger clone sits a single nucleotide away, making a read error possible.

Trimming takes 5 bases from V and 3 bases from J, and the germline ends sit 5 bases apart. The CDR1 and CDR2 encoded by the germline V gene are SGHAT and FQNNGV. The CDR3 has 11 amino acids, counting the end cysteine and phenylalanine. Solely the CDR3 DNA is kept, with 33 bases framed from the first base. The sample's time point label, in plain terms: newly diagnosed GD, antithyroid drugs for less than 3 months. For both TCR sequencing and RNA sequencing, RNA was extracted from PBMCs using TRIzol. The diagnosis of Graves' disease was made according to American Thyroid Association guidelines. Recruitment of patients was carried out at an endocrinology department in Xi'an, China. From each patient, approximately 10 milliliters of peripheral blood was collected into an EDTA anticoagulant tube. PBMCs were isolated by Ficoll Paque Plus density gradient separation without further T cell sorting. RNA quality was checked with an Agilent 2100 Bioanalyzer and agarose gel, and concentration with a NanoDrop 2000.

Libraries were made using multiplex PCR. Sequencing used an Illumina HiSeq 4000. TCR beta libraries were built with iRepertoire HTBI primers and Arm-PCR amplification of CDR3 regions. Before sequencing, the PCR products underwent gel purification. As for the original processing: Gene usage analysis of CDR3 amino acid clonotypes used the 62 TRBV and approximately 13 TRBJ segments found across samples. COPE and FqMerger were used to merge the filtered high-quality paired reads into contigs. Contigs were aligned with BLAST to IMGT TRBV, TRBD and TRBJ reference genes, and CDR3 was defined per IMGT. Highly expanded clones were defined as clonotypes with a frequency above 0.1%. Shannon entropy was used to measure repertoire diversity, and the Gini coefficient was used to measure V-J evenness. A clonotype was considered public if more than one individual shared it. TCRdb trimmed public reads at Q25 via fastp, called clones via MiXCR and kept in-frame beta chains. Each record represents a unique CDR3 protein, reported with the most common genes and DNA among its rows. TCRdb's processing, not the authors' own work, is the source of the V and J calls. This sample lists about 500,000 distinct CDR3 sequences; 15% to 20% were detected once. The top ten constitute 12% of the sample.

The data were also submitted as part of a second study, on T cells in Graves' hyperthyroidism and ophthalmopathy. The second study's paper adds: Stable Graves' hyperthyroidism was defined as the absence of progression to ophthalmopathy over 18 months of follow-up. Hyperthyroidism patients were newly diagnosed, with disease duration under 2 months, and aged 18 to 65 years. Patients with uncontrolled infections, other autoimmune diseases, pregnancy or lactation were excluded. Clinical symptoms, serum thyroxine and TRAb, thyroid ultrasound, and orbital computed tomography formed the basis for the diagnoses. A first-round RT-PCR of the TCR CDR3 used the HTBI primer set with the Qiagen OneStep RT-PCR kit. Most expanded thyroid clonotypes (frequency above 0.001) were also detected in blood, suggesting blood repertoires may reflect thyroid immune responses. A model built on a 13 V-J signature distinguished ophthalmopathy from stable hyperthyroidism, reaching approximately 89% sensitivity and around 81% specificity in cross-validation and 80%/75% in testing. In validation, the model predicted progression to ophthalmopathy a median of approximately 6.6 months before onset, with about 64% sensitivity and more than 72% specificity. A discovery cohort of approximately 100 patients, 43 with Graves' ophthalmopathy and approximately 55 with stable Graves' hyperthyroidism, was used to find distinguishing TCR V-J signatures. Prospective prediction of ophthalmopathy was tested in an independent validation cohort consisting of some 18 hyperthyroidism patients and around 16 patients who later progressed to ophthalmopathy. The 100 discovery patients were randomly divided into training and test sets at a 7:3 ratio. In over five Graves' hyperthyroidism patients, the study also compared T-cell repertoires from thyroid tissue with T-cell repertoires from blood. Following sampling, methimazole starting at 30 mg daily was given to hyperthyroidism patients, and high-dose intravenous methylprednisolone was given to ophthalmopathy patients. Libraries were constructed in a second round of multiplex PCR, after which size selection and purification were performed. Libraries were sequenced paired-end with 100 bp reads on an Illumina HiSeq2000. SOAPnuke was used to process the raw data, removing reads that contained adapters or uncalled bases, had a mean Phred below 15, or lacked an exact match to the constant primer or identifier. High-quality paired reads were merged with COPE v1.2.5, and unique nucleotide sequences were defined as clonotypes. Clonotypes were aligned to IMGT TRBV, TRBD and TRBJ reference segments using MiTCR v1.1. The analysis included only V-J combinations with a frequency above 0.0001, which together covered 99.2% of the repertoires. A TCS score was defined as the ratio of F50 (clonal expansion) to E x V (chaos), with BLOSUM62-based TCRdist applied between CDR3 peptides within each V-J. Welch's t-statistics and random forest reduced fewer than 550 V-J features to roughly 13, which were used in a naive Bayes classifier (R e1071). No statistical method was used to set the sample size in advance, and investigators knew the group allocation. The paper describes TCR Vbeta CDR3 sequencing of around 140 peripheral blood samples, made up of roughly 40 ophthalmopathy patients, roughly 72 hyperthyroidism patients and roughly 17 progressor patients.

The V and J genes are TRBV11-2 and TRBJ2-7, with the D gene not clear enough to name. The receptor's source is a man aged 40-55 years with Graves disease. Donor details come from another sample of the same person, matched by shared clones. This specimen was peripheral blood mononuclear cells (PBMCs), taken at new diagnosis, from a patient treated with antithyroid drugs. The CDR3 region: CASSHIYEQYF. The nucleotides are TGTGCCAGCAGCCACATCTACGAGCAGTACTTC.